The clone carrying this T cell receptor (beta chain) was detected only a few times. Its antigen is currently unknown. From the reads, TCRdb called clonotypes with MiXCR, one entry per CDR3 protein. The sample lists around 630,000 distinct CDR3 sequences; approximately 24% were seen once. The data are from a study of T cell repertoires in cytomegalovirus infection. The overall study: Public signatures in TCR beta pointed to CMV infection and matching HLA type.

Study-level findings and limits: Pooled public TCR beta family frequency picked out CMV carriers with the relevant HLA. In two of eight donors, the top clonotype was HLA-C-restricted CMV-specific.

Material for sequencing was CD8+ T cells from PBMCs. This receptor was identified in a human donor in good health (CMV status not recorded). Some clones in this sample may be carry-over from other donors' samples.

The CDR3 DNA reads as TGCAGTGCTAGAGATCTTTCTAGCGGGGTAATAGCCAAAAACATTCAGTACTTC. As protein: CSARDLSSGVIAKNIQYF. The genes are TRBV20-1 and TRBJ2-4; 9 bases agree with TRBD2. The CDR3 consists of 18 residues. Unmatched junction bases numbered 9, after V lost 0 bases and J lost 0 bases. CDR1 DFQATT and CDR2 SNEGSKA come from the germline V gene (reference sequence).